This T cell receptor beta chain stems from a study of control samples from healthy donors and cancer patients. This CDR3 has 14 amino acids. Germline V gene sequence: CDR1 ENHRY, CDR2 SYGVKD. The germline V and J ends were trimmed by 0 bases and 5 bases, with 10 bases remaining between them. Profiling relied on immunoSEQ multiplex PCR, and the TCRdb table lists in-frame clones only, not all of them. The data hold some 80,000 clones, with around 90% observed a single time. This clone was recorded only once. The sequence derives from a woman aged 60-70 years with head and neck cancer. Material: PBMCs. The chain couples TRBV10-3 to TRBJ1-1; D may be TRBD1 (6 bases). CDR3 loop: CAISESWGATEAFF. Here the CDR3 DNA reads TGTGCCATCAGTGAGTCCTGGGGGGCGACTGAAGCTTTCTTT.